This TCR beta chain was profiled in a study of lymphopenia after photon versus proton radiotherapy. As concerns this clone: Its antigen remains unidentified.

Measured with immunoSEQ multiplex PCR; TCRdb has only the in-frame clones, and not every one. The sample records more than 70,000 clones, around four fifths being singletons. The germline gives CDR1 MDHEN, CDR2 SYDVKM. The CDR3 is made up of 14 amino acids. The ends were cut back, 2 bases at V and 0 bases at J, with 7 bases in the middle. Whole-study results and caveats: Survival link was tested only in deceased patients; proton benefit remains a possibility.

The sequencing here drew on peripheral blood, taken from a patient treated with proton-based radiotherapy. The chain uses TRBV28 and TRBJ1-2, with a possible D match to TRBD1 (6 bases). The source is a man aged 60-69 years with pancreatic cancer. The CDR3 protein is CASSLNRANYGYTF. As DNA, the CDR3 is TGTGCCAGCAGTTTAAACAGGGCTAACTATGGCTACACCTTC.